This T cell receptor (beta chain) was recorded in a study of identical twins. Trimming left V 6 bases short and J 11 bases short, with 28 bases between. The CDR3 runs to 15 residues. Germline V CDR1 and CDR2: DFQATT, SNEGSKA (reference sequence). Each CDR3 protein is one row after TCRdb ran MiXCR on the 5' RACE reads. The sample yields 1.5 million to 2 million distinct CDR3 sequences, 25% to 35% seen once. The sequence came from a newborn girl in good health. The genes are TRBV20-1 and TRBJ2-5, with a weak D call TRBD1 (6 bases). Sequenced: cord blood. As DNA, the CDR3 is TGCAGTGCCCGAGTAAGGGGGAGAAGGGGCAATGAGCAGTACTTC. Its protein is CSARVRGRRGNEQYF.